One sample yielded the 23 T cell receptor beta chains listed below, sequenced in a study of T cells in Graves' hyperthyroidism and ophthalmopathy. Amplified TCR beta CDR3 regions came from RNA transcripts. HTBI primers drove first-round RT-PCR of the TCR CDR3. MiXCR, applied by TCRdb to the multiplex PCR reads, yields one record per CDR3 protein. The sample shows some 550,000 distinct CDR3 sequences, less than 25% of them seen only once. Material: blood. The receptors originated from a man aged 18-30 years with Graves' hyperthyroidism.

The V gene is TRBV20-1, the J gene TRBJ2-5; possibly TRBD2 for D (6 bases). Per the germline V gene, CDR1 is DFQATT and CDR2 is SNEGSKA (reference sequence). The CDR3 is 13 amino acids. The germline V and J ends were trimmed by 1 base and 5 bases, with 11 bases remaining between them. The CDR3, as DNA: TGCAGTGCTAGAGGGGGGGAACAGGAGACCCAGTACTTC. Translation gives CSARGGEQETQYF.

A word on this clonotype: The CDR3 ends on some other residue instead of the conserved phenylalanine or tryptophan, so this is likely a read error. The gene calls are TRBV24-1 and TRBJ2-2, with a possible D match to TRBD1 (5 bases). The CDR3 consists of 16 residues. V was shortened by 0 bases and J by 3 bases, with 10 bases between the two germline ends. Per the germline V gene, CDR1 is KGHDR and CDR2 is SFDVKD. The CDR3 protein is CATSDLGQGDTGELFV. CDR3 sequence (DNA): TGTGCCACCAGTGATTTGGGGCAGGGCGACACCGGGGAGCTGTTTGTT.

There are many counts of this clonotype. The rearrangement links TRBV27 to TRBJ1-2; 8 positions agree with TRBD1. CDR3 length: 14 residues. Germline CDR1 reads MNHEY; CDR2 reads SMNVEV (reference sequence). V was pared by 2 bases and J by 8 bases, with 7 bases of the junction left unmatched. DNA for the CDR3: TGTGCCAGCAGTTTAGTGCCAGGGGGCGGAGGCTACACCTTC. Translating gives CASSLVPGGGGYTF.

At least ten counts were recorded for this clonotype. The rearrangement links TRBV20-1 to TRBJ2-7; no clear D. Deletions cut 0 bases from V and 0 bases from J, with 9 bases between. The CDR3 loop spans 14 amino acids. Germline-derived CDR1 and CDR2 are DFQATT and SNEGSKA (reference sequence). The CDR3 spells CSARDPRNSYEQYF. The CDR3 coding sequence is TGCAGTGCTAGAGACCCTAGGAACTCCTACGAGCAGTACTTC.

This clonotype was seen just once. The genes are TRBV12-3 or TRBV12-4 and TRBJ2-1; 13 nucleotides match TRBD2. The CDR3 has 19 residues. After removal of 6 bases from V and 0 bases from J, the junction contained 11 bases not matched to a gene. CDR3 sequence reads: CASRGPGLAGRSSYNEQFF. CDR3 DNA sequence: TGTGCCAGCAGGGGTCCGGGACTAGCGGGGAGAAGCTCCTACAATGAGCAGTTCTTC.

V and J are TRBV6-1 and TRBJ1-2, with 8 bases aligning to TRBD1. Per the germline V gene, CDR1 is MNHNS and CDR2 is SASEGT. With 1 base clipped from V and 10 bases from J, the junction kept 11 bases outside the gene matches. CDR3 length: 15 amino acids. In DNA form, the CDR3 reads TGTGCCAGCAGTGAAGGAGAGAACAGGGGGAAGGACTACACCTTC. Its translation is CASSEGENRGKDYTF.

This clonotype has a count of ten or more. The J gene is TRBJ2-7, the V gene TRBV7-2; no clear D. CDR3 length: 14 amino acids. V was cut by 1 base and J by 3 bases, with 10 bases left in between. Germline V gene sequence: CDR1 SGHTA, CDR2 FQGNSA. The CDR3 DNA sequence: TGTGCCAGCAGCTTAGTGCTGGGTCGCTACGAGCAGTACTTC. It translates to CASSLVLGRYEQYF. Full variable domain (remainder filled in from reference TRBV7-2 and TRBJ2-7): GAGVSQSPSNKVTEKGKDVELRCDPISGHTALYWYRQSLGQGLEFLIYFQGNSAPDKSGLPSDRFSAERTGGSVSTLTIQRTQQEDSAVYLCASSLVLGRYEQYFGPGTRLTVT.

V gene TRBV6-1 combines with J gene TRBJ2-2, with D unclear. This CDR3 is built from 15 residues. V was pared by 2 bases and J by 2 bases, with 9 bases between. Germline V gene lookup returns CDR1 MNHNS and CDR2 SASEGT. Here the CDR3 reads CASSERLDNTGELFF. The CDR3 bases are TGTGCCAGCAGTGAAAGGCTAGACAACACCGGGGAGCTGTTTTTT.

V is TRBV4-2 and J is TRBJ1-2, with unresolved D. Looked up from germline, CDR1 is LGHNA and CDR2 is YNFKEQ. CDR3 size: 13 residues. Trimming took off 1 base at V and 7 bases at J, with 10 bases between the two ends. The DNA for the CDR3 is TGTGCCAGCAGCCAAGGGGAGACGGCTGGCTACACCTTC. Amino acid sequence: CASSQGETAGYTF.

In its sample, this clonotype was seen many times. V is TRBV28 and J is TRBJ1-1, with D possibly matching TRBD1 (6 bases). The CDR3 runs to 14 residues. CDR1 and CDR2 from the germline V gene are MDHEN and SYDVKM. Trimming left V 4 bases short and J 0 bases short, with 9 bases between. The CDR3 DNA follows: TGTGCCAGCAGTTCGCCAGGGGTGAACACTGAAGCTTTCTTT. It encodes CASSSPGVNTEAFF.

The chain carries TRBV28 and TRBJ2-5, with 8 bases lining up with TRBD1. Germline loops: CDR1 MDHEN, CDR2 SYDVKM. After removal of 2 bases from V and 9 bases from J, the junction contained 5 bases not matched to a gene. CDR3 length: 13 amino acids. For the CDR3, the DNA is TGTGCCAGCAGTTTACGGGACAGGATGGCCCAGTACTTC. Its protein product is CASSLRDRMAQYF.

This clonotype was observed at least ten times. CDR3 loop: CASSPFFVTVAGANTGELFF. DNA for the CDR3: TGTGCCAGCAGCCCATTTTTTGTGACGGTGGCAGGGGCGAACACCGGGGAGCTGTTTTTT. J is TRBJ2-2 and V is TRBV13; D might be TRBD1 (6 bases). The germline CDR1 and CDR2 sequences are PRHDT and FYEKMQ (reference sequence). Trimming left V 5 bases short and J 0 bases short, with 25 bases between. The CDR3 is 20 residues long.

This clonotype was counted many times. This chain links TRBV20-1 with TRBJ1-1, with D uncertain. The ends were cut back, 4 bases at V and 1 base at J, with 4 bases in the middle. The CDR3 is made up of 11 amino acids. The germline V gene has CDR1 DFQATT and CDR2 SNEGSKA (reference sequence). CDR3 loop: CSAKENTEAFF. CDR3 sequence (DNA): TGCAGTGCTAAAGAGAACACTGAAGCTTTCTTT.

This chain joins TRBV30 and TRBJ2-7; D is perhaps TRBD1 or TRBD2 (5 bases each). The CDR3 totals 13 residues. Trimming took 4 bases from V and 7 from J, leaving 17 bases between them. Germline assignment: CDR1 GTSNPN and CDR2 SVGIG (reference sequence). The CDR3 DNA follows: TGTGCCTGGACCCAAAGGGGACCGGGTGAGCAGTACTTC. Translating it yields CAWTQRGPGEQYF.

As for this clonotype: The CDR3 does not close with the conserved phenylalanine or tryptophan, likely indicating a read error. V is TRBV7-9 and J is TRBJ1-3, with D hard to call. The V gene's germline CDR1 is SEHNR and CDR2 FQNEAQ (reference sequence). The CDR3 runs to 14 residues. The V and J ends lost 5 bases and 0 bases respectively, with 8 bases between them. CDR3 sequence: CASSTQNSGNTIYV. The CDR3, as DNA: TGTGCCAGCAGCACCCAGAACTCTGGAAACACCATATATGTT.

The V and J genes are TRBV7-2 and TRBJ2-7; D remains ambiguous. V was cut by 1 base and J by 4 bases, with 8 bases left in between. Germline-derived CDR1 and CDR2 are SGHTA and FQGNSA. This CDR3 region has 13 residues. The CDR3 nucleotides are TGTGCCAGCAGCTTAGAAGTCCGGTACGAGCAGTACTTC. This translates into CASSLEVRYEQYF.

The rearrangement uses TRBV3-1 and TRBJ1-2; perhaps TRBD1 as D (5 bases). The CDR3 sequence is 13 residues long. Germline CDR1 and CDR2: LGHDT and YNNKEL (reference sequence). Trimming took 2 bases from V and 6 from J, leaving 10 bases between them. CDR3 DNA sequence: TGTGCCAGCAGCCAAAGCGGGACCGATGGCTACACCTTC. As protein: CASSQSGTDGYTF.

The CDR3 reads CATSREGGLNSPLHF. CDR3 DNA: TGTGCCACCAGCAGAGAGGGGGGGCTAAATTCACCCCTCCACTTT. This chain connects TRBV15 to TRBJ1-6; tentative D call: TRBD1 (6 bases). The CDR3 covers 15 residues. Germline assignment: CDR1 LNHNV and CDR2 YYDKDF (reference sequence). The germline V and J ends were trimmed by 0 bases and 7 bases, with 10 bases remaining between them.

At least ten counts were recorded for this clonotype. The chain couples TRBV11-2 to TRBJ2-1; 11 bases line up with TRBD2. The CDR3 loop spans 15 amino acids. After removal of 7 bases from V and 4 bases from J, the junction contained 6 bases not matched to a gene. The germline CDR1 and CDR2 sequences are SGHAT and FQNNGV. The CDR3 is CASNLAGGQYNEQFF. CDR3 bases: TGTGCCAGCAATTTAGCGGGGGGGCAATACAATGAGCAGTTCTTC.

This clonotype was observed at least ten times. The chain is built from TRBV11-2 and TRBJ2-7; 12 bases are a match to TRBD2. The length of the CDR3 is 15 residues. Germline V gives CDR1 SGHAT, CDR2 FQNNGV. Losses at the gene ends were 6 bases for V and 2 bases for J; bases not matched to a gene: 5. This chain's CDR3 is CASRDGLAGTYEQYF. CDR3 DNA: TGTGCCAGCAGGGATGGACTAGCGGGGACCTACGAGCAGTACTTC.

V is TRBV18 and J is TRBJ1-1, with TRBD1 as a possible D gene (6 bases). Germline lookup yields CDR1 KGHSH and CDR2 LQKENI. V lost 3 bases and J 4 bases, leaving 12 bases between the germline ends. The CDR3 extends over 14 amino acids. CDR3 DNA sequence: TGTGCCAGCTCACCTGAGTTAGGGGGCACTGAAGCTTTCTTT. Encoded protein: CASSPELGGTEAFF.

Ten or more counts support this clonotype. This chain uses TRBV28 with TRBJ2-6; 11 nucleotides line up with TRBD1. CDR1 is MDHEN and CDR2 is SYDVKM in the germline V gene. Trimming took 3 bases from V and 2 from J; bases not matched to a gene: 3. The CDR3 has 17 amino acids. The CDR3 is CASSFLGQGAGANVLTF. In DNA, the CDR3 is TGTGCCAGCAGTTTCTTGGGACAGGGGGCTGGGGCCAACGTCCTGACTTTC.

This chain uses TRBV6-1 with TRBJ1-5; 8 bases match TRBD1. V trimming: 3 bases; J trimming: 5 bases; junction bases outside the gene matches: 9. The CDR3 length is 16 residues. CDR1 and CDR2 (germline): MNHNS, SASEGT. DNA for the CDR3: TGTGCCAGCAGTGACGCCGGACAGGGAGCCGATCAGCCCCAGCATTTT. Encoded protein: CASSDAGQGADQPQHF.